Below are 20 T cell receptor beta chains sequenced from a single sample in a study of human T cells and chemical hapten exposure. Time point: pre-sensitization, week 0. Sample treatment: therapeutic diphenylcyclopropenone sensitization with weekly scalp DPC. Each CDR3 protein gets one entry after TCRdb re-called the RACE reads with MiXCR. The sample has under 200,000 distinct CDR3 sequences, just under 30% seen once. Material: whole blood, obtained in connection with sensitization to the hapten diphenylcyclopropenone (DPC). The receptor source for this set is a young woman with alopecia areata. Some clones in this sample may be carry-over from other donors' samples.

The rearrangement uses TRBV9 and TRBJ2-1; a possible D gene is TRBD2 (5 bases). This CDR3 is built from 15 residues. Germline CDR1 is SGDLS and CDR2 is YYNGEE. V shed 0 bases and J shed 1 base, with 8 bases lying between them. The CDR3 is CASSVDGVSYNEQFF. CDR3 bases: TGTGCCAGCAGCGTAGACGGGGTATCCTACAATGAGCAGTTCTTC.

In this sample, this clonotype turned up a few times. The J gene is TRBJ2-6, the V gene TRBV7-2; TRBD2 matches at 11 bases. With V trimmed by 2 bases and J by 0 bases, 6 bases remained unmatched. CDR1 is SGHTA and CDR2 is FQGNSA in the germline V gene. This CDR3 has 19 amino acids. The CDR3 loop is CASSLRTSGLISGANVLTF. CDR3 coding DNA: TGTGCCAGCAGCTTACGGACTAGCGGGTTGATCTCTGGGGCCAACGTCCTGACTTTC.

This clonotype was counted once. This rearrangement joins TRBV5-1 to TRBJ2-3; TRBD1 agrees at 9 bases. Germline lookup yields CDR1 SGHRS and CDR2 YFSETQ. The CDR3 is 16 residues long. Trimming at V came to 3 bases and at J to 3 bases, leaving 8 bases not matched to a gene. CDR3 bases: TGCGCCAGCAGCTGGGACTCGACAGGGGGGACAGATACGCAGTATTTT. This codes for CASSWDSTGGTDTQYF. Full variable domain (missing parts from reference TRBV5-1 and TRBJ2-3): KAGVTQTPRYLIKTRGQQVTLSCSPISGHRSVSWYQQTPGQGLQFLFEYFSETQRNKGNFPGRFSGRQFSNSRSEMNVSTLELGDSALYLCASSWDSTGGTDTQYFGPGTRLTVL.

This clonotype has only one observation. This rearrangement joins TRBV7-9 to TRBJ1-1; 11 bases are a match to TRBD1. The CDR3 consists of 14 residues. Germline CDR1 and CDR2: SEHNR and FQNEAQ (reference sequence). Trimming took 6 bases from V and 5 from J; bases not matched to a gene: 5. The CDR3: CASRPGTGGTEAFF. The CDR3 DNA reads TGTGCCAGCAGGCCCGGGACAGGGGGTACTGAAGCTTTCTTT.

This sequence joins TRBV27 and TRBJ2-7; 7 positions agree with TRBD1. This CDR3 region has 14 residues. J lost 7 bases, V lost 4 bases, and 10 bases had no gene match. Germline V CDR1 and CDR2: MNHEY, SMNVEV (reference sequence). The CDR3 region is CASSSGQTTGEQYF. The CDR3 coding sequence is TGTGCCAGCAGTTCGGGACAGACTACGGGGGAGCAGTACTTC.

This chain links TRBV7-2 with TRBJ1-3; D not certain. V dropped 1 base and J dropped 3 bases, with 10 bases sitting between them. CDR1 is SGHTA, CDR2 FQGNSA, per germline. This CDR3 is built from 15 residues. The CDR3 reads CASSLGNMGGNTIYF. DNA of the CDR3: TGTGCCAGCAGCTTAGGGAATATGGGTGGAAACACCATATATTTT.

This clonotype came up a few times. The chain links TRBV10-3 to TRBJ1-4; 8 bases line up with TRBD1. Germline-derived CDR1 and CDR2 are ENHRY and SYGVKD. After removal of 4 bases from V and 7 bases from J, the junction contained 5 bases not matched to a gene. The CDR3 covers 14 residues. The CDR3 DNA reads TGTGCCATCAGTGTTCAGGGGGCGGCTGAAAAACTGTTTTTT. The encoded protein is CAISVQGAAEKLFF.

This clonotype was counted once. V is TRBV24-1 and J is TRBJ1-5; possibly TRBD1 for D (6 bases). Trimming cost V 5 bases and J 0 bases, with 16 bases left between them. This CDR3 has 17 residues. Germline V lookup: CDR1 KGHDR, CDR2 SFDVKD. CDR3 bases: TGTGCCACCAGTGGTACCCCGACAGGTCATAGCAATCAGCCCCAGCATTTT. The encoded protein is CATSGTPTGHSNQPQHF.

CDR3: CSVLFWKRGASTDTQYF. The CDR3 region has the DNA TGCAGCGTTTTATTCTGGAAGCGGGGGGCTTCCACAGATACGCAGTATTTT. The chain is built from TRBV29-1 and TRBJ2-3; 9 nucleotides align to TRBD2. J gave up 2 bases and V 5 bases, and 14 bases lay outside the gene matches. Germline CDR1 and CDR2: SQVTM and ANQGSEA. This CDR3 is built from 17 residues.

This clonotype was found once. The genes are TRBV10-3 and TRBJ1-2; D is uncertain. The CDR3 contains 14 residues. V lost 6 bases to trimming and J lost 3 bases, with 14 bases between them. Germline CDR1 ENHRY, CDR2 SYGVKD. This chain's CDR3 is CAIRPTVADYGYTF. The CDR3 coding sequence is TGTGCCATCAGACCGACGGTCGCCGACTATGGCTACACCTTC.

The chain joins TRBV30 to TRBJ1-1, with D possibly TRBD1 on 5 matching bases. The CDR3 totals 11 residues. In germline, CDR1 is GTSNPN, CDR2 SVGIG (reference sequence). Between the trimmed V and J ends, which lost 4 bases and 6 bases, there was a span of 9 bases. The CDR3 here is CAWNRGAEAFF. The CDR3 DNA reads TGTGCCTGGAACCGGGGGGCTGAAGCTTTCTTT.

Worth noting for this clonotype: This could be a read error, since a much larger clone is one nucleotide away. This sequence joins TRBV9 and TRBJ1-2, with D unclear. The CDR3 spans 14 residues. V lost 0 bases and J lost 7, with 13 bases in between. Germline CDR1 reads SGDLS; CDR2 reads YYNGEE. CDR3 amino acids: CASSVADLSCGYTF. CDR3 bases: TGTGCCAGCAGCGTAGCGGATCTGTCCTGTGGCTACACCTTC.

The chain recombines TRBV30 with TRBJ1-2; 8 positions match TRBD1. V lost 4 bases, J lost 2 bases, and 9 bases stayed unmatched. The CDR3 runs 15 residues. Germline lookup yields CDR1 GTSNPN and CDR2 SVGIG (reference sequence). The CDR3 coding sequence is TGTGCCTGGAACCCTGGACAGGGAGTAAACTATGGCTACACCTTC. The encoded protein is CAWNPGQGVNYGYTF.

The sample holds a few counts of this clonotype. The chain combines TRBV7-2 with TRBJ1-5; 8 bases match TRBD1. Germline V CDR1 and CDR2: SGHTA, FQGNSA. J was trimmed by 4 bases and V by 0 bases; bases with no gene match: 8. The CDR3 runs to 17 residues. The CDR3 is CASSLASGGQGNQPQHF. For the CDR3, the DNA is TGTGCCAGCAGCTTAGCTTCAGGAGGACAGGGAAATCAGCCCCAGCATTTT.

The V call is TRBV9, the J call TRBJ2-1, with a possible D match to TRBD1 (6 bases). The CDR3 contains 15 residues. V was trimmed by 1 base and J by 6 bases, leaving 14 bases between them. The germline gives CDR1 SGDLS, CDR2 YYNGEE. The CDR3 is CASSVTGSAGNEQFF. DNA for the CDR3: TGTGCCAGCAGCGTAACAGGGAGTGCGGGCAATGAGCAGTTCTTC.

V usage is TRBV12-3 or TRBV12-4 and J usage is TRBJ2-5, with D perhaps matching TRBD2 (5 bases). V was pared by 2 bases and J by 5 bases, with 9 bases between. This CDR3 has 13 amino acids. CDR3 amino acids: CASSLRGLETQYF. In nucleotides, the CDR3 is TGTGCCAGCAGTTTAAGAGGGCTTGAGACCCAGTACTTC.

This clonotype occurred a few times. This rearrangement joins TRBV29-1 to TRBJ2-5; a weak D match, TRBD2 (5 bases). The CDR3 loop spans 15 amino acids. Germline loops: CDR1 SQVTM, CDR2 ANQGSEA. V dropped 4 bases and J dropped 1 base, with 16 bases sitting between them. The CDR3, as DNA: TGCAGCGTTGGGGCCCGGGGAAACATCCAAGAGACCCAGTACTTC. Protein: CSVGARGNIQETQYF.

The V and J genes are TRBV19 and TRBJ1-5; perhaps TRBD1 as D (5 bases). Trimming pared 5 bases from V and 4 bases from J, leaving 9 bases between. Germline V CDR1 and CDR2: LNHDA, SQIVND (reference sequence). The CDR3 sequence is 13 residues long. This CDR3 reads CASSPGVNQPQHF. CDR3 nucleotides: TGTGCCAGTAGTCCGGGGGTTAATCAGCCCCAGCATTTT.

In its sample, this clonotype was seen many times. V usage is TRBV20-1 and J usage is TRBJ2-5, with 8 bases that match TRBD2. This CDR3 region has 13 residues. V lost 4 bases and J lost 2; bases outside the gene matches: 3. Germline V gives CDR1 DFQATT, CDR2 SNEGSKA (reference sequence). The CDR3 protein is CSAIGRVQETQYF. The CDR3 nucleotides read TGCAGTGCTATCGGGAGGGTTCAAGAGACCCAGTACTTC.

The genes are TRBV29-1 and TRBJ2-2; D not certain. The CDR3 length is 13 residues. Trimming removed 4 bases at V and 6 bases at J, with 12 bases between. CDR1 is SQVTM and CDR2 is ANQGSEA in the germline V gene. For the CDR3, the DNA is TGCAGCGTTGTAGGCAGTGGGGCCGGGGAGCTGTTTTTT. It specifies CSVVGSGAGELFF.